Each of the 6 T cell receptor beta chains below was sequenced from the same sample in a study of CXCR3-negative and CXCR3-positive naive CD8 T cells. 5' RACE that incorporated UMI labels was used to prepare the TRB cDNA libraries. TCRdb processed the 5' RACE reads again and assigns one entry to each CDR3 protein, with no DNA. The table gives over 45,000 distinct CDR3 sequences; the top ten clones make up about 0.42% of it. The sequencing sample was made of naive CXCR3- CD8+ T cells from blood. As to subset: CD45RO-CCR7+CD27+CD95- naive CD8+ T cells lacking CXCR3 (TNR3-). The source of these receptors is a human donor in good health. Some clones in this sample may be carry-over from other donors' samples.

The rearrangement links TRBV28 to TRBJ2-7; TCRdb's D gene call, TRBD2, goes unchecked for lack of DNA. Germline V lookup: CDR1 MDHEN, CDR2 SYDVKM. The CDR3 is made up of 11 amino acids. The CDR3 sequence: CASRRGYEQYF.

This chain connects TRBV3-1 to TRBJ2-1. The CDR3 has 14 amino acids. Germline V CDR1 and CDR2: LGHDT, YNNKEL (reference sequence). This CDR3 is CASSQDGDQDEQFF.

The chain uses TRBV4-1 and TRBJ1-3. The CDR3 extends over 18 amino acids. The V gene's germline CDR1 is MGHRA and CDR2 YSYEKL. The CDR3 region is CASSQDKIRSPSGNTIYF.

The chain uses TRBV6-6 and TRBJ2-1; TCRdb lists TRBD1, though no DNA is available to test this call. CDR3 length equals 11 residues. The germline gives CDR1 MNHNY, CDR2 SVGAGI (reference sequence). CDR3 loop: CASWGYHEQLF.

The chain uses TRBV6-6 and TRBJ2-7; TCRdb selects TRBD1, and the lack of DNA leaves this call unchecked. From germline, CDR1 is MNHNY and CDR2 SVGAGI (reference sequence). This CDR3 region has 15 residues. The CDR3 loop reads CASSYLQGPAYEQYF.

The J gene is TRBJ2-7, the V gene TRBV6-5; the TCRdb D gene call, TRBD2, has no DNA to confirm it. CDR3 length: 15 residues. CDR1 is MNHEY, CDR2 SVGAGI, per germline. The CDR3 spells CASRATSGVRYEQYF.